The 21 T cell receptor beta chains listed next were all sequenced from one sample in a study of shared clonotypes between healthy human individuals (dated by TCRdb to the early 2020s). The library relied on the immunoSEQ multiplex PCR assay. Not all clones reach the TCRdb copy of this immuneACCESS table, which keeps in-frame sequences only. Checked studies attribute under half of the gap to unresolved V genes and leave the rest unexplained. For this sample the table gives millions of clones, of which approximately 95% were detected only once. The top ten constitute 0.1% to 0.15% of the sample. Sequenced sample: naive CD4+ T cells sorted from blood. Sample cell subset or site, as interpreted from the label and publication: CD45RA+ positively selected. Receptors were obtained from a man younger than 30 in good health.

The chain links TRBV19 to TRBJ1-2; D gene unclear. CDR3 length equals 14 residues. Looked up from germline, CDR1 is LNHDA and CDR2 is SQIVND (reference sequence). The V end was cut by 6 bases, the J end by 0 bases, with 11 bases between. The CDR3 sequence: CASSPDGSNYGYTF. CDR3 DNA: TGTGCCAGTAGCCCTGACGGATCTAACTATGGCTACACCTTC.

There are a few counts of this clone. The same CDR3 is also encoded by other DNA sequences in this sample. The chain recombines TRBV6-1 with TRBJ1-2; D is undetermined. Germline V CDR1 and CDR2: MNHNS, SASEGT. The CDR3 runs to 12 residues. Deletions cut 2 bases from V and 8 bases from J, with 9 bases between. Here the CDR3 reads CASSELARGYTF. CDR3 nucleotide sequence: TGTGCCAGCAGTGAACTGGCCCGCGGCTACACCTTC.

The rearrangement uses TRBV7-8 and TRBJ1-5; D uncertain. The CDR3 has 15 residues. Trimming took off 1 base at V and 2 bases at J, with 9 bases between the two ends. The germline CDR1 and CDR2 sequences are SGHVS and FQNEAQ. In DNA form, the CDR3 reads TGTGCCAGCAGCTTAGAGGGTCGGGGCAATCAGCCCCAGCATTTT. Translation gives CASSLEGRGNQPQHF.

The chain is built from TRBV4-1 and TRBJ2-1; no clear D. Germline V lookup: CDR1 MGHRA, CDR2 YSYEKL. There are 15 residues in the CDR3. The V gene lost 2 bases and the J gene lost 7 bases, with 15 bases spanning the gap. The CDR3 nucleotides read TGCGCCAGCAGCCAACTAATAGGGATTAGTAATGAGCAGTTCTTC. Translating gives CASSQLIGISNEQFF.

On this clone: The same CDR3 can be traced to other DNA sequences in this sample. The J gene is TRBJ1-2, the V gene TRBV29-1; 9 bases are shared with TRBD1. V shed 3 bases and J 6 bases; nucleotides not matched to a gene: 2. The CDR3 is 12 amino acids. Germline V CDR1 and CDR2: SQVTM, ANQGSEA. The CDR3 coding sequence is TGCAGCGTTGAGGGACAGGGACATGGCTACACCTTC. This gives the protein CSVEGQGHGYTF. The whole variable domain, remainder taken from reference TRBV29-1 and TRBJ1-2, is SAVISQKPSRDICQRGTSLTIQCQVDSQVTMMFWYRQQPGQSLTLIATANQGSEATYESGFVIDKFPISRPNLTFSTLTVSNMSPEDSSIYLCSVEGQGHGYTFGSGTRLTVV.

This chain links TRBV10-3 with TRBJ1-2, with D perhaps matching TRBD1 (5 bases). V dropped 6 bases and J dropped 4 bases, with 15 bases sitting between them. Germline V gives CDR1 ENHRY, CDR2 SYGVKD. The CDR3 has 14 residues. The CDR3 loop is CAIRRPGSSYGYTF. CDR3 nucleotide sequence: TGTGCCATCAGAAGGCCAGGGTCTTCCTATGGCTACACCTTC.

The table lists this clone with a count of one. The chain combines TRBV7-2 with TRBJ2-7; TRBD1 matches 9 bases. The CDR3 totals 18 residues. Germline CDR1 is SGHTA and CDR2 is FQGNSA. J lost 7 bases, V lost 0 bases, and 16 bases had no gene match. The CDR3 DNA follows: TGTGCCAGCAGCTTAGCTGGAACAGGGGGCGCCGCGTTGGGTGAGCAGTACTTC. This encodes CASSLAGTGGAALGEQYF.

This clone was detected only once. The V gene is TRBV30, the J gene TRBJ2-7; D is uncertain. CDR1 and CDR2 (germline): GTSNPN, SVGIG (reference sequence). V was pared by 0 bases and J by 4 bases, with 7 bases between. The CDR3 contains 12 residues. CDR3 loop: CAWSVVLYEQYF. The CDR3 nucleotides are TGTGCCTGGAGTGTAGTACTATACGAGCAGTACTTC. The entire variable domain, with the rest obtained from reference TRBV30 and TRBJ2-7, is as follows: SQTIHQWPATLVQPVGSPLSLECTVEGTSNPNLYWYRQAAGRGLQLLFYSVGIGQISSEVPQNLSASRPQDRQFILSSKKLLLSDSGFYLCAWSVVLYEQYFGPGTRLTVT.

A note on this clone: Different DNA sequences within this sample yield the same CDR3. The chain has TRBV5-4 and TRBJ1-6, with a weak D call TRBD1 (5 bases). The CDR3 contains 14 residues. CDR1 and CDR2 (germline): SGHNT, YYREEE (reference sequence). Trimming took 0 bases from V and 10 from J, leaving 11 bases between them. The DNA for the CDR3 is TGTGCCAGCAGCTTGGGGCAGGGCAACTCACCCCTCCACTTT. It is translated as CASSLGQGNSPLHF.

A note on this clone: Distinct nucleotide sequences in the sample also encode this CDR3. The chain employs TRBV18 and TRBJ2-5; D is perhaps TRBD1 or TRBD2 (5 bases each). The CDR3 is 13 amino acids. CDR1 KGHSH and CDR2 LQKENI come from the germline V gene. With 4 bases removed from V and 0 bases from J, the gap between germline ends came to 6 bases. In DNA, the CDR3 is TGTGCCAGCTCACGGGACCACCAAGAGACCCAGTACTTC. It is translated as CASSRDHQETQYF.

This clone was seen only once. The V gene is TRBV25-1, the J gene TRBJ2-7; TRBD1 might be the D (5 bases). Germline CDR1 MGHDK, CDR2 SYGVNS. The CDR3 runs 13 residues. V gave up 1 base and J gave up 12 bases, with 16 bases separating them. CDR3 loop: CASSEFGRQGTYF. The CDR3 DNA reads as TGTGCCAGCAGTGAATTTGGTCGCCAGGGTACGTACTTC.

The V gene is TRBV11-1, the J gene TRBJ2-7, with D possibly matching TRBD2 (6 bases). V lost 1 base, J lost 7 bases, and 14 bases lay in between. Germline loops: CDR1 SGHAT, CDR2 FQDESV (reference sequence). CDR3 length: 14 amino acids. CDR3 nucleotide sequence: TGTGCCAGCAGCTTAGTCCCGGGAGTGGGGGAGCAGTACTTC. It specifies CASSLVPGVGEQYF.

The chain uses TRBV2 and TRBJ2-7; TRBD1 matches at 8 bases. The germline CDR1 and CDR2 sequences are SNHLY and FYNNEI. The CDR3 runs to 15 residues. V was clipped by 4 bases and J by 6 bases; unmatched bases: 11. This CDR3 is CASSAQGAGSGEQYF. For the CDR3, the DNA is TGTGCCAGCAGTGCGCAGGGGGCTGGATCGGGCGAGCAGTACTTC.

The chain couples TRBV6-6 to TRBJ2-5; D is perhaps TRBD2 (6 bases). Germline CDR1 reads MNHNY; CDR2 reads SVGAGI (reference sequence). Deletions cut 6 bases from V and 4 bases from J, with 15 bases between. The CDR3 has 14 residues. CDR3 nucleotides: TGTGCCAGCAGCCCTACGGGGCGGGGAGAGACCCAGTACTTC. This encodes CASSPTGRGETQYF.

The chain has TRBV9 and TRBJ2-3; 7 positions agree with TRBD2. Germline-derived CDR1 and CDR2 are SGDLS and YYNGEE. V lost 4 bases, J lost 4 bases, and 9 bases stayed unmatched. The CDR3 sequence is 15 residues long. The CDR3 DNA is TGTGCCAGCAGCCCAGAGGCGGGAGCGTCAGATACGCAGTATTTT. It encodes CASSPEAGASDTQYF.

The gene calls are TRBV28 and TRBJ1-5; maybe TRBD1 (6 bases). The CDR3 totals 15 residues. Deletions cut 7 bases from V and 2 bases from J, with 15 bases between. Germline V gene lookup returns CDR1 MDHEN and CDR2 SYDVKM. CDR3 loop: CASTNWGGGNQPQHF. The CDR3 coding sequence is TGTGCCAGCACCAATTGGGGGGGCGGCAATCAGCCCCAGCATTTT.

Comments on this clone: At the DNA level, this CDR3 is encoded by other sequences in the same sample as well. The V gene is TRBV18, the J gene TRBJ1-5, with D maybe TRBD1 (5 bases). Trimming cost V 3 bases and J 5 bases, with 8 bases left between them. The CDR3 extends over 13 amino acids. The V gene's germline CDR1 is KGHSH and CDR2 LQKENI. In DNA form, the CDR3 reads TGTGCCAGCTCACCGGGGGTCGATCAGCCCCAGCATTTT. It specifies CASSPGVDQPQHF.

The chain carries TRBV28 and TRBJ1-2, with 7 nucleotides matching TRBD1. Unmatched junction bases numbered 6, after V lost 3 bases and J lost 5 bases. Per the germline V gene, CDR1 is MDHEN and CDR2 is SYDVKM. The CDR3 sequence is 14 residues long. The CDR3 loop is CASSLGTEPYGYTF. CDR3 nucleotides: TGTGCCAGCAGTTTGGGGACAGAACCGTATGGCTACACCTTC.

The rearrangement links TRBV7-9 to TRBJ2-3, with D possibly being TRBD2 (8 bases). With 5 bases removed from V and 4 bases from J, the gap between germline ends came to 13 bases. Germline V gives CDR1 SEHNR, CDR2 FQNEAQ (reference sequence). This CDR3 spans 14 amino acids. DNA for the CDR3: TGTGCCAGCAGCGTCGGGAGGGGGCCAGATACGCAGTATTTT. Protein: CASSVGRGPDTQYF.

Details on this clone: This same CDR3 is encoded by further DNA sequences in the sample. The rearrangement joins TRBV5-1 to TRBJ2-1; 15 bases fit TRBD2. This CDR3 has 17 residues. The germline CDR1 and CDR2 sequences are SGHRS and YFSETQ. V dropped 4 bases and J dropped 0; count of bases not matched to a gene: 2. CDR3 sequence: CASSPGLAGGSYNEQFF. The DNA of the CDR3 is TGCGCCAGCAGCCCGGGACTAGCGGGGGGCTCCTACAATGAGCAGTTCTTC.

The chain couples TRBV5-6 to TRBJ2-7; no firm D call. CDR3 length: 14 residues. Germline V gene lookup returns CDR1 SGHDT and CDR2 YYEEEE. V was pared by 0 bases and J by 2 bases, with 9 bases between. The CDR3 DNA follows: TGTGCCAGCAGCTTGGTTGCAGAACCCTACGAGCAGTACTTC. Translated, it gives CASSLVAEPYEQYF.